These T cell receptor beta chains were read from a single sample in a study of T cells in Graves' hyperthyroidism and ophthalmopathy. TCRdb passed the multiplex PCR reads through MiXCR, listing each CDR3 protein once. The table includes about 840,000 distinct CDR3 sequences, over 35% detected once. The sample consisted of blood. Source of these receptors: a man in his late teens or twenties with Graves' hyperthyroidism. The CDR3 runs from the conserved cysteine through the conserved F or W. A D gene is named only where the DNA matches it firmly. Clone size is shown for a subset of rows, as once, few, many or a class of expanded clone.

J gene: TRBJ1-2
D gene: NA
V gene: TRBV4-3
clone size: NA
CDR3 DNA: TGCGCCAGCAGCCAAGGGGTGGGAAGTGGTGGCTACACCTTC
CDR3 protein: CASSQGVGSGGYTF

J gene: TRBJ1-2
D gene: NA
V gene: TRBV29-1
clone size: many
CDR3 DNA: TGCAGCGTTGCCGGGGGCGAAGGCTACACCTTC
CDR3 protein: CSVAGGEGYTF

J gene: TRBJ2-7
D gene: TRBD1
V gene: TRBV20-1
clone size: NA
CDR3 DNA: TGCAGTGCTCCCCCGGGACAGGGCTACGAGCAGTACTTC
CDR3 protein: CSAPPGQGYEQYF

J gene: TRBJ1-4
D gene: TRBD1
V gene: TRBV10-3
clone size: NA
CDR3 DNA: TGTGCCATCAGTCCCCGACAGGGTGTGGAAAAACTGTTTTTT
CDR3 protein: CAISPRQGVEKLFF

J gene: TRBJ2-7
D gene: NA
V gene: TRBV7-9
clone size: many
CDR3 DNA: TGTGCCAGCAGCCCCGGGACGGGGTGGCACGAGCAGTACTTC
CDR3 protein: CASSPGTGWHEQYF

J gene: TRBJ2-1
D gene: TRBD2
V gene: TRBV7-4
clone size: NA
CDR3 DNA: TGTGCCAGCAGCCTTAGCGGGGGGGAACTTGGGCAGTTCTTC
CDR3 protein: CASSLSGGELGQFF

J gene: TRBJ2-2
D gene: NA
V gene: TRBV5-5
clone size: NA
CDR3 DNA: TGTGCCAGCAGCTTGGGAGGGTCAGGGCGGAACACCGGGGAGCTGTTTTTT
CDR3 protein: CASSLGGSGRNTGELFF

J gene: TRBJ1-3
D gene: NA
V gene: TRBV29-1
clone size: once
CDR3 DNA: TGCAGCGCCGTGGACACCATATATTTT
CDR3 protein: CSAVDTIYF

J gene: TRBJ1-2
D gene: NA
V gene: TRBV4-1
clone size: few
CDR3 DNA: TGCGCCAGCAGCCAAGTCGCCGGGACTGGCGGCTACACCTTC
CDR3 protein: CASSQVAGTGGYTF

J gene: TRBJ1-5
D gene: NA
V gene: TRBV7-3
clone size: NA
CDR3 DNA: TGTGCCAGCAGCTTGGGACCCGGCCGGATTAGTTTGCCCCAGCATTTT
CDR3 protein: CASSLGPGRISLPQHF

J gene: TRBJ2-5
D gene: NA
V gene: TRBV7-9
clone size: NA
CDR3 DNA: TGTGCCAGCAGCTTAGCCAGCTTCCAAGAGACCCAGTACTTC
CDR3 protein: CASSLASFQETQYF

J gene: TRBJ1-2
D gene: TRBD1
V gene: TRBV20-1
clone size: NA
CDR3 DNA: TGCAGTGCCCCGGCCGGGGACAGGGAAGGAGGCTACACCTTC
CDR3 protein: CSAPAGDREGGYTF

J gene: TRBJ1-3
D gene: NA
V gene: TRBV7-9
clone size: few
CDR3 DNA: TGTGCCAGCAGCTTCCAAGGGGCGGGAAACACCATATATTTT
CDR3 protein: CASSFQGAGNTIYF

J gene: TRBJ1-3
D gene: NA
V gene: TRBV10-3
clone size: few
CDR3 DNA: TGTGCCAGCAGGTGGACAGTGAGCTCTGGAAACACCATATATTTT
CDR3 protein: CASRWTVSSGNTIYF

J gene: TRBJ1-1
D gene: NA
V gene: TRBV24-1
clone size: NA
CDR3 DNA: TGTGCCACCAGGGGGGGAACGAAGGGGACTGAAGCTTTCTTT
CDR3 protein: CATRGGTKGTEAFF

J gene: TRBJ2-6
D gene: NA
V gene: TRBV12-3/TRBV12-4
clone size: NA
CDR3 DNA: TGTGCCAGCAGAAATCATGGGGATGGGGCCAACGTCCTGACTTTC
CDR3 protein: CASRNHGDGANVLTF

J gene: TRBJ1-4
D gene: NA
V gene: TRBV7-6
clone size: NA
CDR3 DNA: TGTGCCAGCAACGCGAGGGAGACTGAAAAACTGTTTTTT
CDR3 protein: CASNARETEKLFF

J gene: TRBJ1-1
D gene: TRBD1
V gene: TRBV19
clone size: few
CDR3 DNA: TGTGCCAGTAGTTTCCCCGGGACAGGGGAAACTGAAGCTTTCTTT
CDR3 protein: CASSFPGTGETEAFF

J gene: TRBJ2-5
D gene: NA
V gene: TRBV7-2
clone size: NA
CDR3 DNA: TGTGCCAGCAGCCTCGGCGGAGGGGGAGGAGAGACCCAGTACTTC
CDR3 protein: CASSLGGGGGETQYF

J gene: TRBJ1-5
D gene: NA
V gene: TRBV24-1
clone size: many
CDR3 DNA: TGTGCCACCGCAGAGGGGATAGGTCAGCCCCAGCATTTT
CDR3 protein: CATAEGIGQPQHF

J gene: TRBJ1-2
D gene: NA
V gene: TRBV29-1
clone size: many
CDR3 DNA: TGCAGCGTTGGTAGGCCCGTCTATGGCTACACCTTC
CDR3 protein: CSVGRPVYGYTF

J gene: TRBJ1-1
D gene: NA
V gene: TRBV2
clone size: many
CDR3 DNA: TGTGCCAGCAGTACGAGTGGGGGCGAAGCTTTCTTT
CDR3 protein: CASSTSGGEAFF